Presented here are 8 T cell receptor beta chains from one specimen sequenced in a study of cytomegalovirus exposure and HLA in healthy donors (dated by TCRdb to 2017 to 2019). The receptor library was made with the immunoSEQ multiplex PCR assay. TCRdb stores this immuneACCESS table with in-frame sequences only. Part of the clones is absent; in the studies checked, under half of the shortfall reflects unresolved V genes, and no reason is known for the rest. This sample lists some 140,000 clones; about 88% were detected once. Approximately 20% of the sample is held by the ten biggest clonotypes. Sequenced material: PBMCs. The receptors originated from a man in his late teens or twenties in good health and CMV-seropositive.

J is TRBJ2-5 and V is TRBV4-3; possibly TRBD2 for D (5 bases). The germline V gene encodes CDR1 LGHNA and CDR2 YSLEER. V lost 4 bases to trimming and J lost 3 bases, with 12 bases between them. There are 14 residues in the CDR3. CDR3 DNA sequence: TGCGCCAGCAGCCCAAAGGTGCGGGAAGAGACCCAGTACTTC. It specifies CASSPKVREETQYF.

The CDR3 loop is CASRVGTGGGEQYF. The CDR3 nucleotides are TGTGCCAGCAGGGTAGGGACAGGGGGCGGCGAGCAGTACTTC. V gene TRBV27 combines with J gene TRBJ2-7, with 12 nucleotides matching TRBD1. The V segment lost 6 bases and the J segment 6 bases; nucleotides outside the gene matches: 6. The CDR3 loop spans 14 amino acids. Germline CDR1 is MNHEY and CDR2 is SMNVEV (reference sequence).

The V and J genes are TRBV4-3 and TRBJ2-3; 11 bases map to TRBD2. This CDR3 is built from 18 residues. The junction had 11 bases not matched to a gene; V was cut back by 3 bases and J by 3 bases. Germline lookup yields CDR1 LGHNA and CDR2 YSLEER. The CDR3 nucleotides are TGCGCCAGCAGCCATCTGGGGGGTACTAGCGGGGGTACAGATACGCAGTATTTT. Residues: CASSHLGGTSGGTDTQYF.

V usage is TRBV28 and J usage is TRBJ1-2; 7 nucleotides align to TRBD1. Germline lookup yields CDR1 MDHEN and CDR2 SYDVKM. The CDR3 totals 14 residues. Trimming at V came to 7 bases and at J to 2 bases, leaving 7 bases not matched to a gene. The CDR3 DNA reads TGTGCCAGCACCCCAGGGACAGAAAACTATGGCTACACCTTC. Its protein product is CASTPGTENYGYTF.

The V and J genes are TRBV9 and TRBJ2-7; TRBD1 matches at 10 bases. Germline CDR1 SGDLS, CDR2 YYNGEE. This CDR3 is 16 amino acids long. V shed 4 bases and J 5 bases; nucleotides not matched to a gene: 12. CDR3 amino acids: CASSLEPGQGWDEQYF. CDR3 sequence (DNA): TGTGCCAGCAGCCTAGAACCGGGACAGGGGTGGGACGAGCAGTACTTC. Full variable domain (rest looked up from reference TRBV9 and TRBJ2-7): DSGVTQTPKHLITATGQRVTLRCSPRSGDLSVYWYQQSLDQGLQFLIQYYNGEERAKGNILERFSAQQFPDLHSELNLSSLELGDSALYFCASSLEPGQGWDEQYFGPGTRLTVT.

CDR3 sequence (DNA): TGTGCCAGCAGCTCCGGACTAGCGGGAGGGACTGAGCAGTTCTTC. It specifies CASSSGLAGGTEQFF. This chain connects TRBV7-3 to TRBJ2-1, with 15 bases matching TRBD2. CDR3 length: 15 amino acids. V was pared by 4 bases and J by 9 bases, with 4 bases of the junction left unmatched. Per germline, CDR1 SGHTA and CDR2 FQGTGA.

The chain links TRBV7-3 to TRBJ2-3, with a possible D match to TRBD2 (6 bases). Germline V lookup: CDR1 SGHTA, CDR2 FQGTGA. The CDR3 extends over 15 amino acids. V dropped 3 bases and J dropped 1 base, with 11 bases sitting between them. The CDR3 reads CASSFLGGRTDTQYF. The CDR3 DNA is TGTGCCAGCAGCTTCCTCGGGGGTCGCACAGATACGCAGTATTTT.

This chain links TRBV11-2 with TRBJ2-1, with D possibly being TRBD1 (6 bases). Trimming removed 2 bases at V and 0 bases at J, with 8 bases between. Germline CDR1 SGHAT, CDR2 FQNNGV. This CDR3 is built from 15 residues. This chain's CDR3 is CASSLRGSSYNEQFF. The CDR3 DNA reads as TGTGCCAGCAGCTTAAGGGGGAGCTCCTACAATGAGCAGTTCTTC.